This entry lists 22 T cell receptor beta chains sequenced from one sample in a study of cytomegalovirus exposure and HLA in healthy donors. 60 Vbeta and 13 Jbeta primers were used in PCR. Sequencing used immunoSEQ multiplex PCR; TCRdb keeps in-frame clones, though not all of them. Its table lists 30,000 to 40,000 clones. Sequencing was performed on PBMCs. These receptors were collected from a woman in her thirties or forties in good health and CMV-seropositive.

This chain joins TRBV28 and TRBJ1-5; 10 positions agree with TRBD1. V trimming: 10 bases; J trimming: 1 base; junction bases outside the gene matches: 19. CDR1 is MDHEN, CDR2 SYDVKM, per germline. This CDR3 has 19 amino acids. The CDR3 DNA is TGTGCCACTACGGGACAGGGGTTCACTAAACCAAGGAGCAATCAGCCCCAGCATTTT. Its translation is CATTGQGFTKPRSNQPQHF.

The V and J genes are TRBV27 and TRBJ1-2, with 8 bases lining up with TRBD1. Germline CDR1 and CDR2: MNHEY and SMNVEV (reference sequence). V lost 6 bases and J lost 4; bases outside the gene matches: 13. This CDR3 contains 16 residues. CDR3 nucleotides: TGTGCCAGCAGCAGACTTCAGGGGGCTTTTGGCTATGGCTACACCTTC. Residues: CASSRLQGAFGYGYTF.

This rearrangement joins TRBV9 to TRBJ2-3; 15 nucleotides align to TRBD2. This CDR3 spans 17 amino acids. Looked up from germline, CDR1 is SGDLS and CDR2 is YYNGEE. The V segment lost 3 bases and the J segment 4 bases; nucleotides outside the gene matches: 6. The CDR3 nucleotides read TGTGCCAGCAGCGCAGGACTAGCGGGAGGGCGGGCAGATACGCAGTATTTT. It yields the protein CASSAGLAGGRADTQYF.

The DNA of the CDR3 is TGTGCCAGCGGGAGGAACGAGCAGTACTTC. Protein product: CASGRNEQYF. This chain joins TRBV6-1 and TRBJ2-7; perhaps TRBD2 as D (6 bases). The CDR3 spans 10 residues. Germline V gives CDR1 MNHNS, CDR2 SASEGT. Trimming took off 8 bases at V and 5 bases at J, with 7 bases between the two ends.

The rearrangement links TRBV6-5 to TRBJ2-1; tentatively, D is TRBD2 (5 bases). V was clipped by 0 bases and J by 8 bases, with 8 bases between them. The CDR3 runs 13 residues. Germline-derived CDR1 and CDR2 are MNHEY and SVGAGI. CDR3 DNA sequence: TGTGCCAGCAGTTACTCGACGGGGTATGAGCAGTTCTTC. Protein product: CASSYSTGYEQFF.

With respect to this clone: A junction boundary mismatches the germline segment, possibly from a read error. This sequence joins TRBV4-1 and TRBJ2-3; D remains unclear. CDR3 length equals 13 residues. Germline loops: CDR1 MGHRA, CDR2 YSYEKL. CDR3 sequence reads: CASSQVGPTTKDF. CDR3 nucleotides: TGCGCCAGCAGCCAAGTTGGGCCCACGACAAAGGATTTT.

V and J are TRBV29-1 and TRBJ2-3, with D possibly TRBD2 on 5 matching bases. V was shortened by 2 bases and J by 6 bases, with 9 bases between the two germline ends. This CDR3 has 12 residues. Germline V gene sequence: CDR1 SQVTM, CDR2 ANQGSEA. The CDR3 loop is CSVEFPGDTQYF. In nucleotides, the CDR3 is TGCAGCGTTGAATTCCCGGGGGATACGCAGTATTTT.

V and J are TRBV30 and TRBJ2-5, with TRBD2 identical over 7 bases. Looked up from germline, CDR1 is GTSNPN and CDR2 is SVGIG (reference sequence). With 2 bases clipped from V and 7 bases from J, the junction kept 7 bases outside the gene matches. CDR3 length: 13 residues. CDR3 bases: TGTGCCTGGAGTCTTGCTAGCGGAGGGACCCAGTACTTC. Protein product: CAWSLASGGTQYF.

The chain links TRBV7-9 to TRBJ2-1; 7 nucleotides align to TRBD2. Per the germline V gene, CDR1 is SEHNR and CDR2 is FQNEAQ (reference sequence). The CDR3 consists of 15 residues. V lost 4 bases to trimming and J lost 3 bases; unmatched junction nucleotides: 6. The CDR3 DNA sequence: TGTGCCAGCAGCTATGTGGCGGGAGTCTACAATGAGCAGTTCTTC. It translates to CASSYVAGVYNEQFF.

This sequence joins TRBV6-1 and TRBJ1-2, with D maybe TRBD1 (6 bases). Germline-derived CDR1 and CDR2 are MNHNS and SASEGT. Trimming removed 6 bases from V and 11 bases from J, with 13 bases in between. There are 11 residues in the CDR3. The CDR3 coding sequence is TGTGCCAGCAGGACGGGACAACGATACACCTTC. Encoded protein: CASRTGQRYTF.

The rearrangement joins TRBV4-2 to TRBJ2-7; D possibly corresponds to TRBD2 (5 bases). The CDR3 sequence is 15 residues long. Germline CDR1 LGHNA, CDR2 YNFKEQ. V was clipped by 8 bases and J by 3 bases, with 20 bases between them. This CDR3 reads CASRPGEGNNYEQYF. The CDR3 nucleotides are TGTGCCAGCCGCCCAGGAGAGGGTAATAACTACGAGCAGTACTTC.

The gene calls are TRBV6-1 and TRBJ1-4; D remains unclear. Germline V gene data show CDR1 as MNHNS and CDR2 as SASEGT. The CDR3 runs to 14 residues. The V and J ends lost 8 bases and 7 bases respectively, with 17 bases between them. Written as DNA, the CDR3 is TGTGCCAGCGGATCCGGGGTCGCGATTGAAAAACTGTTTTTT. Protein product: CASGSGVAIEKLFF.

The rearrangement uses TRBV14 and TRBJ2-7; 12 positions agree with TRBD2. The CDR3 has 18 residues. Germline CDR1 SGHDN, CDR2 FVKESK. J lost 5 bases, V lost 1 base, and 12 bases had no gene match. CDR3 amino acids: CASSQGVFSSGRAHEQYF. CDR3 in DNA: TGTGCCAGCAGCCAAGGGGTTTTCTCTAGCGGGAGGGCCCACGAGCAGTACTTC. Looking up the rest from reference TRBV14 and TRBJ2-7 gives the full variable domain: EAGVTQFPSHSVIEKGQTVTLRCDPISGHDNLYWYRRVMGKEIKFLLHFVKESKQDESGMPNNRFLAERTGGTYSTLKVQPAELEDSGVYFCASSQGVFSSGRAHEQYFGPGTRLTVT.

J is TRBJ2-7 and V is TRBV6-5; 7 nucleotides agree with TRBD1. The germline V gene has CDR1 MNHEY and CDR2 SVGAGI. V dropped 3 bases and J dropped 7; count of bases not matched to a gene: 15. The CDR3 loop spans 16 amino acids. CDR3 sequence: CASSYEFPGQSGEQYF. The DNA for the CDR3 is TGTGCCAGCAGTTATGAATTTCCGGGACAGTCGGGGGAGCAGTACTTC.

The CDR3 region is CASSRTGSDTEAFF. DNA for the CDR3: TGCGCCAGCAGTCGGACAGGGTCAGACACTGAAGCTTTCTTT. The J gene is TRBJ1-1, the V gene TRBV5-1; 8 bases agree with TRBD1. The CDR3 contains 14 residues. CDR1 is SGHRS and CDR2 is YFSETQ in the germline V gene. The J segment lost 3 bases and the V segment lost 5 bases, leaving 6 bases of the junction unmatched.

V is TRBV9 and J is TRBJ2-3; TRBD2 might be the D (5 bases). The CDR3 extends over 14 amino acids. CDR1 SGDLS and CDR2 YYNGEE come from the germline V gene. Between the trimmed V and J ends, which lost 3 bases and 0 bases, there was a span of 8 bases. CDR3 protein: CASSARTSTDTQYF. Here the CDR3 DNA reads TGTGCCAGCAGCGCCCGGACTAGCACAGATACGCAGTATTTT.

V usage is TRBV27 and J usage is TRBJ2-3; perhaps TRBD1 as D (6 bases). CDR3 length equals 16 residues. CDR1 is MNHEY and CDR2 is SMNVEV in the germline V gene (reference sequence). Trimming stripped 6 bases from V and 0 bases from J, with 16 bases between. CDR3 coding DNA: TGTGCCAGCAGGGCAATACAGGGTATTAGCACAGATACGCAGTATTTT. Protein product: CASRAIQGISTDTQYF.

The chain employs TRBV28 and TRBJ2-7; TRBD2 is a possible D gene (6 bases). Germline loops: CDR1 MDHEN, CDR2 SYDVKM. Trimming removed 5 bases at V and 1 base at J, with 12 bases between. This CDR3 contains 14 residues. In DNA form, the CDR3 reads TGTGCCAGCAGTATAGCGGCGCGGTCCTACGAGCAGTACTTC. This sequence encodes CASSIAARSYEQYF.

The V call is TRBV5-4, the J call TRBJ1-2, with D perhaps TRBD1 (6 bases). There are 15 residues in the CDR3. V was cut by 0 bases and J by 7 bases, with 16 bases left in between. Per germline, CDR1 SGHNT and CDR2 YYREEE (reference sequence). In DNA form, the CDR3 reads TGTGCCAGCAGCTTGGCCGACGACAGGCTACGTGGCTACACCTTC. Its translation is CASSLADDRLRGYTF.

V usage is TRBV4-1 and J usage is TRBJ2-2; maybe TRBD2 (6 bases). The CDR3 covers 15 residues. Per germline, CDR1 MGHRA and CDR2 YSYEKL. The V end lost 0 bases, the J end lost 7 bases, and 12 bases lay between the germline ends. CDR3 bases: TGCGCCAGCAGCCAAGAACCGGGAGCGATCGGGGAGCTGTTTTTT. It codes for CASSQEPGAIGELFF.

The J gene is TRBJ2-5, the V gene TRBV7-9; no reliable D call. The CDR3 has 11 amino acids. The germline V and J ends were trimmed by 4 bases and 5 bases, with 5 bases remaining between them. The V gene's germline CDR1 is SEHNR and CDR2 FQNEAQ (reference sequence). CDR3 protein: CASSSAETQYF. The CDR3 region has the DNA TGTGCCAGCAGCTCCGCGGAGACCCAGTACTTC. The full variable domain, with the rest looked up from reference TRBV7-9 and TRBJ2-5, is DTGVSQNPRHKITKRGQNVTFRCDPISEHNRLYWYRQTLGQGPEFLTYFQNEAQLEKSRLLSDRFSAERPKGSFSTLEIQRTEQGDSAMYLCASSSAETQYFGPGTRLLVL.

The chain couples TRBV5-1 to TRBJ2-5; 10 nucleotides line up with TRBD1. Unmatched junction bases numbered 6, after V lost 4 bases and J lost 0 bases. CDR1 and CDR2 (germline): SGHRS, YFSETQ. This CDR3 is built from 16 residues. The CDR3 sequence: CASSGGQGGYQETQYF. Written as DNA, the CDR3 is TGCGCCAGCAGCGGAGGACAGGGGGGATACCAAGAGACCCAGTACTTC.